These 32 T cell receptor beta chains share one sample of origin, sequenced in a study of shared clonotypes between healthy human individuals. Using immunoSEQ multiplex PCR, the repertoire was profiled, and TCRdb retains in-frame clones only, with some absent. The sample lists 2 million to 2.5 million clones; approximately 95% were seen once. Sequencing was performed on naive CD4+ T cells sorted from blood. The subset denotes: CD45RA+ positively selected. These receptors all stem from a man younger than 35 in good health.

The CDR3 coding sequence is TGTGCCAGCAGCGTCTGGTTTCTAAGCTCCTACGAGCAGTACTTC. Its protein product is CASSVWFLSSYEQYF. V gene TRBV9 combines with J gene TRBJ2-7; no firm D call. Germline CDR1 reads SGDLS; CDR2 reads YYNGEE. V gave up 2 bases and J gave up 0 bases, with 12 bases separating them. The CDR3 has 15 amino acids.

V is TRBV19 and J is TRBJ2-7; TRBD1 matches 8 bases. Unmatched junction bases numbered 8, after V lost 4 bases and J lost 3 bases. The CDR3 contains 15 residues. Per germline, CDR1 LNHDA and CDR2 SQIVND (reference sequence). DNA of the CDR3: TGTGCCAGTAGTACCCAGGGGGCGGACATCTACGAGCAGTACTTC. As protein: CASSTQGADIYEQYF.

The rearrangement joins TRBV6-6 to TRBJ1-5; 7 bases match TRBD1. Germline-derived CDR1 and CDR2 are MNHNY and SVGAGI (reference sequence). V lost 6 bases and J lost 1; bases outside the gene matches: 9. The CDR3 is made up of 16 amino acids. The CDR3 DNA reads TGTGCCAGCAGCTCGACAGGGCAGTCCAGCAATCAGCCCCAGCATTTT. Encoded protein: CASSSTGQSSNQPQHF.

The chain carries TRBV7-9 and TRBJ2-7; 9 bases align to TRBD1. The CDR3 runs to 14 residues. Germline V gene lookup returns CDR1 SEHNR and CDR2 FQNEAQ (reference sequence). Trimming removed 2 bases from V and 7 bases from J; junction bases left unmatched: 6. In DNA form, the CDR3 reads TGTGCCAGCAGCTTACCGGGACAGGGTGGGGAGCAGTACTTC. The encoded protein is CASSLPGQGGEQYF. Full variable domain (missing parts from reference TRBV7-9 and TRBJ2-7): DTGVSQNPRHKITKRGQNVTFRCDPISEHNRLYWYRQTLGQGPEFLTYFQNEAQLEKSRLLSDRFSAERPKGSFSTLEIQRTEQGDSAMYLCASSLPGQGGEQYFGPGTRLTVT.

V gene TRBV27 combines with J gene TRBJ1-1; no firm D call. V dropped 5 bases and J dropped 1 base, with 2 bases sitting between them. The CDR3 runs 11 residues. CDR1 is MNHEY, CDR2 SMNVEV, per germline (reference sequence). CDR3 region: CASSTNTEAFF. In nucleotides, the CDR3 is TGTGCCAGCAGTACGAACACTGAAGCTTTCTTT.

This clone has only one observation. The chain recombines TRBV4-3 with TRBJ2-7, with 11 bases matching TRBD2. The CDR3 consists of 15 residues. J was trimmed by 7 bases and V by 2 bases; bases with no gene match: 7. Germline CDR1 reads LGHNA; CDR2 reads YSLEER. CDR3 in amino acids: CASSQWTSGPWEQYF. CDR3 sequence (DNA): TGCGCCAGCAGCCAATGGACTAGCGGGCCATGGGAGCAGTACTTC.

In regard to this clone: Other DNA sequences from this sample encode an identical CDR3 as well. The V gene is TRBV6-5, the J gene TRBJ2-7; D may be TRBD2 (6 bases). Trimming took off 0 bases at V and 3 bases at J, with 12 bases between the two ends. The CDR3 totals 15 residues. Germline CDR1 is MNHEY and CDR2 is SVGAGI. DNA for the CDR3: TGTGCCAGCAGTTACTCACGTCAGGGAGGCTACGAGCAGTACTTC. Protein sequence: CASSYSRQGGYEQYF.

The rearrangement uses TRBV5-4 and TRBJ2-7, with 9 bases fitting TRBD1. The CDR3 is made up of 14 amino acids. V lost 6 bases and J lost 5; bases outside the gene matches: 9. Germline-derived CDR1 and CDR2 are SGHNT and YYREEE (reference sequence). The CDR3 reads CASTATGGRNEQYF. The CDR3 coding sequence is TGTGCCAGCACTGCGACAGGGGGTAGGAACGAGCAGTACTTC.

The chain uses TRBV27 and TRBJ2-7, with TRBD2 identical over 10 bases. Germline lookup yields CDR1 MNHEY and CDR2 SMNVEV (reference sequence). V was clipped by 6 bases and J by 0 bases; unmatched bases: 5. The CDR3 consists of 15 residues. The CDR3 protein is CASSRTSGDSYEQYF. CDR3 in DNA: TGTGCCAGCAGCCGCACTAGCGGGGACTCCTACGAGCAGTACTTC.

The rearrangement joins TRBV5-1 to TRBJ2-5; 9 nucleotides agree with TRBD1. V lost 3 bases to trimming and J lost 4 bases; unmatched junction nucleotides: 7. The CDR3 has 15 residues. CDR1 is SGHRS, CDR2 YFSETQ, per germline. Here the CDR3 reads CASSWGQGGGETQYF. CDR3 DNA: TGCGCCAGCAGCTGGGGACAGGGTGGGGGAGAGACCCAGTACTTC.

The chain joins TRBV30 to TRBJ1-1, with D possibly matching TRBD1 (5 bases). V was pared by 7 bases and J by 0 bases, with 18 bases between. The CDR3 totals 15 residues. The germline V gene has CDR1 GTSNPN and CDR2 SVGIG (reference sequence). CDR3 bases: TGTGCCTCCCGTCCGAGGGACCCAATGAACACTGAAGCTTTCTTT. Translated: CASRPRDPMNTEAFF.

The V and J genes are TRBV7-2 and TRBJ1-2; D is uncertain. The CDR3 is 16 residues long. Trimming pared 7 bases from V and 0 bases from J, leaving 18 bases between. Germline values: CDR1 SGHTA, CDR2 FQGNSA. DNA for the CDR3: TGTGCCAGCATCCCGCAGACGGGAGTATCTAACTATGGCTACACCTTC. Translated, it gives CASIPQTGVSNYGYTF.

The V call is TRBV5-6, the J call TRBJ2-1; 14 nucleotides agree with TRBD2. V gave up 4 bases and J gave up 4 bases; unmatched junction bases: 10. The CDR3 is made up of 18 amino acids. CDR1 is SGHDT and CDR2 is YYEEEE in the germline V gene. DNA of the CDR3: TGTGCCAGCAGCCTGCATTGGACTAGCGGGGGGTCTTACAATGAGCAGTTCTTC. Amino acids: CASSLHWTSGGSYNEQFF.

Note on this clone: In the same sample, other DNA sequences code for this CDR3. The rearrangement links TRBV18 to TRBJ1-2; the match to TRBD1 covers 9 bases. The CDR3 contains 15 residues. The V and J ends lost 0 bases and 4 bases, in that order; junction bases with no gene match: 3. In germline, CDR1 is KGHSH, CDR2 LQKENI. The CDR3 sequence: CASSPPGQGPYGYTF. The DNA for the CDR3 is TGTGCCAGCTCACCACCGGGACAGGGACCCTATGGCTACACCTTC.

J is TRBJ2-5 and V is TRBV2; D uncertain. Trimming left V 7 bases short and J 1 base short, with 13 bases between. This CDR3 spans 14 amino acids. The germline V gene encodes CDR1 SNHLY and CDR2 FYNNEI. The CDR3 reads CASNPRTLQETQYF. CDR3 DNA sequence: TGTGCCAGCAACCCACGGACCCTCCAAGAGACCCAGTACTTC.

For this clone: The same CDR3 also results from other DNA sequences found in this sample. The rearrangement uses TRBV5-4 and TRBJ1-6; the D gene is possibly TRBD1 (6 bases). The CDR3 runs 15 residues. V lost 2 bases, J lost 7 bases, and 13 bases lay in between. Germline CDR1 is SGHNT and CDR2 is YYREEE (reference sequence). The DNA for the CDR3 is TGTGCCAGCAGCTTAGGGGGTGTGGGGAATTCACCCCTCCACTTT. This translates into CASSLGGVGNSPLHF.

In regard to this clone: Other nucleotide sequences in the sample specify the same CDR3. CDR3 sequence: CASSVVGNYGYTF. In nucleotides, the CDR3 is TGTGCCAGCAGCGTAGTCGGGAACTATGGCTACACCTTC. The rearrangement uses TRBV9 and TRBJ1-2; the D is unclear. The CDR3 length is 13 residues. CDR1 and CDR2 from the germline V gene are SGDLS and YYNGEE. Trimming removed 0 bases from V and 2 bases from J, with 5 bases in between.

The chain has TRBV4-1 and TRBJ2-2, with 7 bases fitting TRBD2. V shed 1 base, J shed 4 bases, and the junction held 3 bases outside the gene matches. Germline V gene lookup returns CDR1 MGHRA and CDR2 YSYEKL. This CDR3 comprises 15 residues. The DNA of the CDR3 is TGCGCCAGCAGCCAAGTCACTAGCGTCACCGGGGAGCTGTTTTTT. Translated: CASSQVTSVTGELFF.

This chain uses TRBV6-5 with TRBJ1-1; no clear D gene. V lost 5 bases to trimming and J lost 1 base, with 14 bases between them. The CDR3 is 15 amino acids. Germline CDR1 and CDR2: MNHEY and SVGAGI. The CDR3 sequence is CASSTPGQSNTEAFF. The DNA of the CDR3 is TGTGCCAGCAGTACCCCCGGGCAGTCGAACACTGAAGCTTTCTTT.

The CDR3 DNA is TGTGCCAGCAGTTTCGGTCAGAGGCGGACCACAGATACGCAGTATTTT. Its protein is CASSFGQRRTTDTQYF. This sequence joins TRBV27 and TRBJ2-3; D gene uncertain. This CDR3 spans 16 amino acids. The V gene's germline CDR1 is MNHEY and CDR2 SMNVEV (reference sequence). The V end was cut by 3 bases, the J end by 2 bases, with 15 bases between.

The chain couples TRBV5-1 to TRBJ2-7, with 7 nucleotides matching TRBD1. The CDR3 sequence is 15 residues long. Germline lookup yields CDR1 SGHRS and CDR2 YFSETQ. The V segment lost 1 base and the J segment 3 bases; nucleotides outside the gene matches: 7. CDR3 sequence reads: CASSLRQGINYEQYF. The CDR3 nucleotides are TGCGCCAGCAGCTTGAGACAGGGTATTAACTACGAGCAGTACTTC.

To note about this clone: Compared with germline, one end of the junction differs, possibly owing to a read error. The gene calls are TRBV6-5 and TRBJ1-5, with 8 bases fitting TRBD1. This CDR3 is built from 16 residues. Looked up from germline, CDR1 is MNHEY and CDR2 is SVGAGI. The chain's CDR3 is CASSHSGQGNNQPQHF. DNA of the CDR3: TGTGCCAGCAGTCACTCCGGACAGGGCAACAATCAGCCCCAGCATTTT.

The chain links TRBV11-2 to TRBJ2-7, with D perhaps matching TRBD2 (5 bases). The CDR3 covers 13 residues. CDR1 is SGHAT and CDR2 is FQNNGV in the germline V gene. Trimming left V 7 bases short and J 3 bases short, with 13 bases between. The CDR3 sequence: CASTRAGNYEQYF. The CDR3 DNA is TGTGCCAGCACCCGAGCCGGGAACTACGAGCAGTACTTC.

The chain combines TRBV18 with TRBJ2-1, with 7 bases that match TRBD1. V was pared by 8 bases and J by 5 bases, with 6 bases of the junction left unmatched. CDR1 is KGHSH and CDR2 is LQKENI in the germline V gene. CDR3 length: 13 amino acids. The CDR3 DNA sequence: TGTGCCAGCCAACCGGGACAGAACAATGAGCAGTTCTTC. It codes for CASQPGQNNEQFF.

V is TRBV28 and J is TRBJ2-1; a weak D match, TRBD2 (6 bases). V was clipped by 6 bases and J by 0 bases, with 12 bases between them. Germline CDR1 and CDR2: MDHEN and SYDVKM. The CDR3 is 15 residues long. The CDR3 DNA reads TGTGCCAGCAGGACCCGGGGGTTCTCCTACAATGAGCAGTTCTTC. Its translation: CASRTRGFSYNEQFF. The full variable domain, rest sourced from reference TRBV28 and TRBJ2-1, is DVKVTQSSRYLVKRTGEKVFLECVQDMDHENMFWYRQDPGLGLRLIYFSYDVKMKEKGDIPEGYSVSREKKERFSLILESASTNQTSMYLCASRTRGFSYNEQFFGPGTRLTVL.

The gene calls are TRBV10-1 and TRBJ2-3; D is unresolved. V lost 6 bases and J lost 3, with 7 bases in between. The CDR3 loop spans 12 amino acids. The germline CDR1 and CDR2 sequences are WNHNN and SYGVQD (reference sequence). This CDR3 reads CASSQDTDTQYF. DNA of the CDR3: TGCGCCAGCAGCCAAGATACAGATACGCAGTATTTT.

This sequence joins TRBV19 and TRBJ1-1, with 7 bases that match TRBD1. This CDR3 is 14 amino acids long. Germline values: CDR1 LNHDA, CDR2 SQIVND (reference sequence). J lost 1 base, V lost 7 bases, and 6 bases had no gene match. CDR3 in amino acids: CASTGRTGNTEAFF. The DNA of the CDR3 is TGTGCCAGTACCGGAAGGACAGGGAACACTGAAGCTTTCTTT.

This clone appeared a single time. The CDR3 DNA sequence: TGCGCCAGCAGCTTGCAGCGGGTTAACACCGGGGAGCTGTTTTTT. Translating it yields CASSLQRVNTGELFF. The rearrangement uses TRBV5-1 and TRBJ2-2; tentatively, D is TRBD2 (6 bases). Germline-derived CDR1 and CDR2 are SGHRS and YFSETQ. The V and J ends lost 1 base and 2 bases respectively, with 9 bases between them. This CDR3 spans 15 amino acids.

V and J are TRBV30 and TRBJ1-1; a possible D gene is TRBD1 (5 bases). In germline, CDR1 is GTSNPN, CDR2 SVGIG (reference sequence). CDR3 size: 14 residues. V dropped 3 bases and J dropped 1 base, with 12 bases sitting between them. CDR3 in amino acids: CAWSPGPRNTEAFF. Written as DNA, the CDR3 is TGTGCCTGGAGCCCGGGACCCAGGAACACTGAAGCTTTCTTT.

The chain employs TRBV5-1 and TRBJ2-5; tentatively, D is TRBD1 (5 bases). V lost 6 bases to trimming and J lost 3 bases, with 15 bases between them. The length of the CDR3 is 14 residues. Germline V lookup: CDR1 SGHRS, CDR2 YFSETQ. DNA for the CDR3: TGCGCCAGCACCGCGACGCAGGGTAAAGAGACCCAGTACTTC. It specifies CASTATQGKETQYF.

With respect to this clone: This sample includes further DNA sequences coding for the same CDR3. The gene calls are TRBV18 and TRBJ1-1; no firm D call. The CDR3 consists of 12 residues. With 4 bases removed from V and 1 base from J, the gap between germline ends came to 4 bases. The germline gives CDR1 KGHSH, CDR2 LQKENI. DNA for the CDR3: TGTGCCAGCTCACGAGAGAACACTGAAGCTTTCTTT. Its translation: CASSRENTEAFF.

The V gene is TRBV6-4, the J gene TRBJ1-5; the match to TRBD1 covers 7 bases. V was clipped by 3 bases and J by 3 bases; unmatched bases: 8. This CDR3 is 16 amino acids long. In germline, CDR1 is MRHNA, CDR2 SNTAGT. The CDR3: CASSDSGTEYNQPQHF. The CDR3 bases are TGTGCCAGCAGTGATTCGGGGACAGAATACAATCAGCCCCAGCATTTT.